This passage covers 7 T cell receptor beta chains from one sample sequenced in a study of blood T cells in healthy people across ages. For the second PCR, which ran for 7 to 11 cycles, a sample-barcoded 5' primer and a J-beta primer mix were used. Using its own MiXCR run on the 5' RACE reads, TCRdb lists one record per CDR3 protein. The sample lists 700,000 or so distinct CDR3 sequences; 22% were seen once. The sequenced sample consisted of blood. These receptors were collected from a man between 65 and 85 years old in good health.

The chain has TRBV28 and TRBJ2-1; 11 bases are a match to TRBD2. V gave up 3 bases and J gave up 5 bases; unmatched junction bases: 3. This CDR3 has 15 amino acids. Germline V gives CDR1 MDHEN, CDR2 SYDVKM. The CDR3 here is CASSFSGRVDNEQFF. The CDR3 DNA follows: TGTGCCAGCAGTTTTAGCGGGAGGGTCGACAATGAGCAGTTCTTC.

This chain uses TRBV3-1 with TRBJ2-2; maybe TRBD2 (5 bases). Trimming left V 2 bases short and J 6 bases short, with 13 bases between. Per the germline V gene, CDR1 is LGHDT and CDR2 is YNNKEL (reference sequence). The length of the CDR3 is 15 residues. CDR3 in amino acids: CASSQRTSSAGELFF. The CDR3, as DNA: TGTGCCAGCAGCCAAAGGACTTCAAGTGCCGGGGAGCTGTTTTTT.

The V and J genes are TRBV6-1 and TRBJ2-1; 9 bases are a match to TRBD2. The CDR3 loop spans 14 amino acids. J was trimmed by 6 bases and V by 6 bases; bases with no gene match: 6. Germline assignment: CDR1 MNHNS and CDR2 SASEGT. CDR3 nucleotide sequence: TGTGCCAGCAGACCCAGCGGGGGGCTCAATGAGCAGTTCTTC. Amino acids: CASRPSGGLNEQFF.

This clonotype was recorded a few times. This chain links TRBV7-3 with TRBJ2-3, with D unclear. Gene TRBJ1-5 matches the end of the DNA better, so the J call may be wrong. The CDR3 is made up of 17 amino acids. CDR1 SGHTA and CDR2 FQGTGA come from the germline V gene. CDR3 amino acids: CASSSRPRGSRTDTQHF. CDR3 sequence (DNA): TGTGCCAGCAGCTCCCGACCTAGAGGGAGTCGCACAGATACGCAGCATTTT.

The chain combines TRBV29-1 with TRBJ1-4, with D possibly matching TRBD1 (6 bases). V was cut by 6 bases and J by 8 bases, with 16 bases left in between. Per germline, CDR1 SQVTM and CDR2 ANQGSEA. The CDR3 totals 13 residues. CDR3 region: CSVRGGLGEKLFF. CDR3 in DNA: TGCAGCGTGAGGGGGGGTCTGGGCGAAAAACTGTTTTTT. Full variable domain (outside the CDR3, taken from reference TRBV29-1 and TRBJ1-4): SAVISQKPSRDICQRGTSLTIQCQVDSQVTMMFWYRQQPGQSLTLIATANQGSEATYESGFVIDKFPISRPNLTFSTLTVSNMSPEDSSIYLCSVRGGLGEKLFFGSGTQLSVL.

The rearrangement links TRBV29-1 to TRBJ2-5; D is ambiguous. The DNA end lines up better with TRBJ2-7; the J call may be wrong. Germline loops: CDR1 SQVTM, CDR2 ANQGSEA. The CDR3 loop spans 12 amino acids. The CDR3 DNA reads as TGCAGCGTTGTAGCCGGTATCGACGAGCAGTACTTC. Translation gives CSVVAGIDEQYF.

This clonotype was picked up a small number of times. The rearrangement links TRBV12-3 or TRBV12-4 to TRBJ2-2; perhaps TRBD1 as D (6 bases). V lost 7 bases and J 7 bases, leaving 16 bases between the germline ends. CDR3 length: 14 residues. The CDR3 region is CASNDRFFVGELFF. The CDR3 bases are TGTGCCAGCAACGACAGGTTTTTTGTCGGGGAGCTGTTTTTT.